This TCR beta chain was identified during a study of identical twins. Study results and limitations: The analysis was cross-sectional rather than longitudinal within donors.

Germline V gene sequence: CDR1 SGHRS, CDR2 YFSETQ. The CDR3 is 14 amino acids. Unmatched junction bases numbered 3, after V lost 1 base and J lost 3 bases. This clonotype was observed a handful of times. Its antigen is not identified. MiXCR was run by TCRdb on the 5' RACE reads, yielding one entry per CDR3 protein. Among some 900,000 distinct CDR3 sequences listed, 9% to 15% were seen once. The data were also submitted as part of a second study, on yellow fever vaccine responses in identical twins.

The rearrangement links TRBV5-1 to TRBJ2-7; 8 nucleotides align to TRBD1. The sequenced material came from PBMCs. This TCR came from a young woman in good health. In DNA form, the CDR3 reads TGCGCCAGCAGCTTGTGGACAGGGTTCTACGAGCAGTACTTC. Its translation: CASSLWTGFYEQYF. Looking up the rest from reference TRBV5-1 and TRBJ2-7 gives the full variable domain: KAGVTQTPRYLIKTRGQQVTLSCSPISGHRSVSWYQQTPGQGLQFLFEYFSETQRNKGNFPGRFSGRQFSNSRSEMNVSTLELGDSALYLCASSLWTGFYEQYFGPGTRLTVT.